These 18 T cell receptor beta chains came from one sample sequenced in a study of blood T cell repertoires in COVID-19. The data were produced by immunoSEQ multiplex PCR, yet TCRdb's version contains in-frame clones alone and is incomplete. The table lists under 200,000 clones, 70% to 90% of them singletons. The material sequenced was peripheral blood. The receptors were sampled from a man in his sixties with COVID-19, enrolled during active disease.

The chain has TRBV19 and TRBJ1-1; tentatively, D is TRBD1 (6 bases). V was pared by 6 bases and J by 7 bases, with 12 bases between. Germline-derived CDR1 and CDR2 are LNHDA and SQIVND (reference sequence). This CDR3 spans 12 amino acids. CDR3 DNA: TGTGCCAGTAGGGCAGGGGAAGATGAAGCTTTCTTT. It is translated as CASRAGEDEAFF. Combining the CDR3 with reference TRBV19 and TRBJ1-1 gives the whole variable domain DGGITQSPKYLFRKEGQNVTLSCEQNLNHDAMYWYRQDPGQGLRLIYYSQIVNDFQKGDIAEGYSVSREKKESFPLTVTSAQKNPTAFYLCASRAGEDEAFFGQGTRLTVV.

This clone was seen once. The genes are TRBV11-2 and TRBJ1-2; the D is unclear. This CDR3 has 14 residues. Trimming removed 1 base from V and 1 base from J, with 7 bases in between. CDR1 is SGHAT, CDR2 FQNNGV, per germline. CDR3 DNA: TGTGCCAGCAGCTTAGGGGCAGTTAACTATGGCTACACCTTC. It codes for CASSLGAVNYGYTF. Full variable domain (missing parts from reference TRBV11-2 and TRBJ1-2): EAGVAQSPRYKIIEKRQSVAFWCNPISGHATLYWYQQILGQGPKLLIQFQNNGVVDDSQLPKDRFSAERLKGVDSTLKIQPAKLEDSAVYLCASSLGAVNYGYTFGSGTRLTVV.

This chain uses TRBV7-9 with TRBJ1-1; D is undetermined. This CDR3 contains 13 residues. Germline values: CDR1 SEHNR, CDR2 FQNEAQ (reference sequence). V was clipped by 2 bases and J by 0 bases, with 4 bases between them. CDR3 sequence reads: CASSLTLNTEAFF. The CDR3 DNA follows: TGTGCCAGCAGCTTAACTCTGAACACTGAAGCTTTCTTT.

The CDR3 protein is CASTLDRGGQPQHF. CDR3 coding DNA: TGTGCCAGCACTCTCGACAGGGGCGGTCAGCCCCAGCATTTT. The chain is built from TRBV2 and TRBJ1-5; 8 bases agree with TRBD1. CDR3 length: 14 residues. Germline CDR1 SNHLY, CDR2 FYNNEI. J lost 6 bases, V lost 7 bases, and 8 bases had no gene match. The full variable domain, rest sourced from reference TRBV2 and TRBJ1-5, is EPEVTQTPSHQVTQMGQEVILRCVPISNHLYFYWYRQILGQKVEFLVSFYNNEISEKSEIFDDQFSVERPDGSNFTLKIRSTKLEDSAMYFCASTLDRGGQPQHFGDGTRLSIL.

This chain links TRBV28 with TRBJ1-2; TRBD1 matches at 10 bases. In germline, CDR1 is MDHEN, CDR2 SYDVKM. There are 15 residues in the CDR3. The ends lost 6 bases at V and 8 bases at J; junction bases unmatched: 12. DNA of the CDR3: TGTGCCAGCAGGTTCCGACAGGGGGCTCTATACGGCTACACCTTC. Amino acids: CASRFRQGALYGYTF.

This clone was recorded a few times. This sequence joins TRBV10-2 and TRBJ2-7; 12 bases are a match to TRBD2. The germline V gene encodes CDR1 WSHSY and CDR2 SAAADI. Trimming cost V 4 bases and J 2 bases; bases outside gene matches: 3. This CDR3 has 15 amino acids. The CDR3 loop reads CASSGTSGRTYEQYF. The CDR3 DNA is TGCGCCAGCAGTGGCACTAGCGGGAGGACCTACGAGCAGTACTTC.

The chain has TRBV7-2 and TRBJ1-5; a possible D gene is TRBD1 (6 bases). CDR1 and CDR2 (germline): SGHTA, FQGNSA. The ends were cut back, 4 bases at V and 1 base at J, with 14 bases in the middle. CDR3 length: 16 residues. The CDR3 sequence: CASSSGGGRSNQPQHF. DNA of the CDR3: TGTGCCAGCAGCTCGGGGGGGGGCCGGAGCAATCAGCCCCAGCATTTT.

This chain joins TRBV6-5 and TRBJ2-7, with 7 bases matching TRBD1. Germline V gives CDR1 MNHEY, CDR2 SVGAGI. The CDR3 runs 13 residues. With 4 bases clipped from V and 5 bases from J, the junction kept 5 bases outside the gene matches. CDR3 in amino acids: CASSFGQVHEQYF. For the CDR3, the DNA is TGTGCCAGCAGTTTTGGACAGGTCCACGAGCAGTACTTC.

This clone was seen just once. The chain is built from TRBV3-1 (or the pseudogene TRBV3-2) and TRBJ1-1; 7 bases match TRBD1. The V and J ends lost 3 bases and 4 bases, in that order; junction bases with no gene match: 5. Germline CDR1 is LGHDT and CDR2 is YNNKEL (reference sequence). The CDR3 runs to 14 residues. CDR3: CASSQSQGGTEAFF. In DNA, the CDR3 is TGTGCCAGCAGCCAGTCGCAGGGGGGCACTGAAGCTTTCTTT.

This clone was picked up a small number of times. The chain is built from TRBV7-9 and TRBJ2-7, with 8 bases matching TRBD2. With 5 bases clipped from V and 7 bases from J, the junction kept 10 bases outside the gene matches. The CDR3 is 14 residues long. Germline CDR1 and CDR2: SEHNR and FQNEAQ (reference sequence). CDR3 nucleotide sequence: TGTGCCAGCAGCGTAAGCGGGAGTCTAGAAGAGCAGTACTTC. Its protein product is CASSVSGSLEEQYF.

This rearrangement joins TRBV19 to TRBJ1-5, with 10 bases matching TRBD1. The V gene end was trimmed by 8 bases and the J gene end by 2 bases; junction bases not matched to a gene: 3. Germline assignment: CDR1 LNHDA and CDR2 SQIVND (reference sequence). The CDR3 is 14 amino acids. The CDR3: CASSGQGGNQPQHF. The CDR3 DNA is TGTGCCAGTTCCGGACAGGGGGGCAATCAGCCCCAGCATTTT.

The chain employs TRBV6-5 and TRBJ2-1; D might be TRBD2 (7 bases). The CDR3 extends over 15 amino acids. From germline, CDR1 is MNHEY and CDR2 SVGAGI. V was shortened by 8 bases and J by 8 bases, with 22 bases between the two germline ends. This CDR3 reads CASPRSGGKSDEQFF. The CDR3 nucleotides are TGTGCCAGCCCTAGGTCGGGGGGCAAGTCGGATGAGCAGTTCTTC.

CDR3 amino acids: CASSARDVGQPQHF. CDR3 nucleotide sequence: TGTGCCAGCAGCGCCAGGGATGTCGGTCAGCCCCAGCATTTT. The V gene is TRBV3-1 (or the pseudogene TRBV3-2), the J gene TRBJ1-5; TRBD1 is a possible D gene (5 bases). Per the germline V gene, CDR1 is LGHDT and CDR2 is YNNKEL (reference sequence). There are 14 residues in the CDR3. Trimming took 5 bases from V and 6 from J, leaving 14 bases between them.

The chain carries TRBV5-8 and TRBJ2-1, with 10 bases lining up with TRBD1. J gave up 6 bases and V 4 bases, and 4 bases lay outside the gene matches. The germline V gene has CDR1 SGHTS and CDR2 YDEGEE. The CDR3 is 14 residues long. Here the CDR3 DNA reads TGTGCCAGCAGCCCCGGGACAGGGGTCAATGAGCAGTTCTTC. It encodes CASSPGTGVNEQFF.

The chain carries TRBV5-4 and TRBJ1-6; D possibly corresponds to TRBD1 (6 bases). V lost 2 bases and J 6 bases, leaving 12 bases between the germline ends. The CDR3 is 15 amino acids. The germline V gene encodes CDR1 SGHNT and CDR2 YYREEE (reference sequence). CDR3 nucleotides: TGTGCCAGCAGCTTAACAGGGCCAGGTAATTCACCCCTCCACTTT. Translating it yields CASSLTGPGNSPLHF.

V usage is TRBV25-1 and J usage is TRBJ2-1; 10 bases line up with TRBD1. Germline CDR1 and CDR2: MGHDK and SYGVNS. CDR3 length equals 15 residues. V was pared by 2 bases and J by 7 bases, with 5 bases of the junction left unmatched. CDR3 sequence: CASSEDRGLRNEQFF. The CDR3 DNA sequence: TGTGCCAGCAGTGAAGACAGGGGGCTAAGAAATGAGCAGTTCTTC.

The V gene is TRBV6-5, the J gene TRBJ1-4; D may be TRBD1 (5 bases). The CDR3 totals 13 residues. V shed 6 bases and J shed 5 bases, with 10 bases lying between them. Looked up from germline, CDR1 is MNHEY and CDR2 is SVGAGI. CDR3 protein: CASRKGLNEKLFF. In DNA form, the CDR3 reads TGTGCCAGCAGGAAGGGACTGAATGAAAAACTGTTTTTT.

The rearrangement uses TRBV18 and TRBJ2-1, with D tentatively TRBD2 (6 bases). CDR1 is KGHSH, CDR2 LQKENI, per germline. CDR3 length: 15 residues. The germline V and J ends were trimmed by 0 bases and 2 bases, with 8 bases remaining between them. This CDR3 reads CASSPPAGTYNEQFF. The CDR3 nucleotides read TGTGCCAGCTCACCACCGGCGGGGACCTACAATGAGCAGTTCTTC.